Each of the 20 T cell receptor beta chains below was sequenced from the same sample in a study of cytomegalovirus exposure and HLA in healthy donors. Use of 60 Vbeta and 13 Jbeta primers characterized the PCR. Profiling relied on immunoSEQ multiplex PCR, and the TCRdb table lists in-frame clones only, not all of them. The table shows some 140,000 clones, with approximately 73% occurring only once. The sequenced sample was PBMCs. All receptors derive from a woman aged 40-49 years in good health and CMV-seronegative.

The CDR3 protein is CASSGQDSSLKGYTF. CDR3 coding DNA: TGCGCCAGCAGCGGTCAAGACAGCAGCCTCAAGGGCTACACCTTC. V gene TRBV5-1 combines with J gene TRBJ1-2; perhaps TRBD1 as D (5 bases). The CDR3 has 15 residues. V was shortened by 4 bases and J by 8 bases, with 21 bases between the two germline ends. Per germline, CDR1 SGHRS and CDR2 YFSETQ.

There are a few counts of this clone. This sequence joins TRBV5-1 and TRBJ1-4, with D possibly matching TRBD1 (6 bases). The length of the CDR3 is 14 residues. V was trimmed by 1 base and J by 12 bases, leaving 16 bases between them. CDR1 SGHRS and CDR2 YFSETQ come from the germline V gene. CDR3 nucleotide sequence: TGCGCCAGCAGCTTGACAGGGAGTGGGACCGAACTGTTTTTT. It encodes CASSLTGSGTELFF.

The rearrangement joins TRBV4-2 to TRBJ2-1, with D maybe TRBD2 (6 bases). This CDR3 spans 15 amino acids. Trimming pared 3 bases from V and 5 bases from J, leaving 14 bases between. The germline gives CDR1 LGHNA, CDR2 YNFKEQ. Written as DNA, the CDR3 is TGTGCCAGCAGCCAGGACTACAAGACCGACAATGAGCAGTTCTTC. Its protein product is CASSQDYKTDNEQFF.

The CDR3 protein is CASSEKTTGLLANYGYTF. The CDR3, as DNA: TGTGCCAGCAGTGAAAAAACGACAGGGCTACTAGCTAACTATGGCTACACCTTC. V usage is TRBV6-1 and J usage is TRBJ1-2, with 7 bases matching TRBD1. CDR1 and CDR2 from the germline V gene are MNHNS and SASEGT. The CDR3 sequence is 18 residues long. V was pared by 2 bases and J by 0 bases, with 12 bases of the junction left unmatched.

This clone is a singleton in its sample. The rearrangement joins TRBV19 to TRBJ1-5; 7 nucleotides align to TRBD1. CDR3 size: 15 residues. Trimming removed 6 bases from V and 6 bases from J; junction bases left unmatched: 11. Germline CDR1 is LNHDA and CDR2 is SQIVND (reference sequence). The DNA of the CDR3 is TGTGCCAGTAGCACCGAATACAGGGGAGGTCAGCCCCAGCATTTT. Protein sequence: CASSTEYRGGQPQHF.

This clone was detected a few times. V is TRBV28 and J is TRBJ2-7, with D perhaps matching TRBD1 (5 bases). V was cut by 3 bases and J by 0 bases, with 9 bases left in between. The germline CDR1 and CDR2 sequences are MDHEN and SYDVKM. This CDR3 is 14 amino acids long. The CDR3 DNA reads as TGTGCCAGCAGTTTGATGGGGCCCTCCTACGAGCAGTACTTC. This translates into CASSLMGPSYEQYF.

The genes are TRBV19 and TRBJ1-2, with D uncertain. The length of the CDR3 is 17 residues. V dropped 1 base and J dropped 3 bases, with 18 bases sitting between them. Germline V gives CDR1 LNHDA, CDR2 SQIVND (reference sequence). The CDR3 coding sequence is TGTGCCAGTAGTATAGGAGGGCAGCAGCTCTCTTACTATGGCTACACCTTC. This codes for CASSIGGQQLSYYGYTF.

This chain uses TRBV6-5 with TRBJ2-7; D is ambiguous. Deletions cut 6 bases from V and 3 bases from J, with 6 bases between. Germline lookup yields CDR1 MNHEY and CDR2 SVGAGI. This CDR3 comprises 11 residues. The CDR3 sequence: CASRQNYEQYF. CDR3 nucleotide sequence: TGTGCCAGCAGACAAAACTACGAGCAGTACTTC.

The J gene is TRBJ1-1, the V gene TRBV28, with D hard to call. V was pared by 1 base and J by 3 bases, with 9 bases between. CDR1 is MDHEN and CDR2 is SYDVKM in the germline V gene. This CDR3 is built from 14 residues. CDR3 sequence: CASSLLGRDTEAFF. The CDR3 DNA reads as TGTGCCAGCAGTTTATTGGGCAGAGACACTGAAGCTTTCTTT.

J is TRBJ2-2 and V is TRBV9; 7 bases are shared with TRBD1. The CDR3 covers 19 residues. The germline CDR1 and CDR2 sequences are SGDLS and YYNGEE. J lost 3 bases, V lost 2 bases, and 16 bases had no gene match. CDR3: CASSVRHMTGKYYTGELFF. In DNA, the CDR3 is TGTGCCAGCAGCGTCCGCCATATGACAGGGAAATACTACACCGGGGAGCTGTTTTTT.

This rearrangement joins TRBV7-9 to TRBJ2-3, with 9 bases matching TRBD2. Losses at the gene ends were 10 bases for V and 4 bases for J; bases not matched to a gene: 9. This CDR3 is 14 amino acids long. CDR1 is SEHNR, CDR2 FQNEAQ, per germline (reference sequence). The CDR3 DNA reads TGTGCCACCAACAGCGGGGGGCGCTCAGATACGCAGTATTTT. Its protein is CATNSGGRSDTQYF.

This clone came up a few times. This chain joins TRBV25-1 and TRBJ1-1; D is perhaps TRBD1 (5 bases). The CDR3 sequence is 14 residues long. The V end was cut by 2 bases, the J end by 0 bases, with 7 bases between. Germline loops: CDR1 MGHDK, CDR2 SYGVNS. CDR3 sequence: CASSEQGMNTEAFF. The CDR3, as DNA: TGTGCCAGCAGTGAACAGGGCATGAACACTGAAGCTTTCTTT.

The rearrangement uses TRBV7-2 and TRBJ1-6; 9 nucleotides align to TRBD1. J gave up 7 bases and V 6 bases, and 7 bases lay outside the gene matches. The CDR3 totals 15 residues. The germline CDR1 and CDR2 sequences are SGHTA and FQGNSA. The chain's CDR3 is CASRLAGTGNSPLHF. The CDR3 region has the DNA TGTGCCAGCAGGCTCGCCGGGACAGGGAATTCACCCCTCCACTTT.

V usage is TRBV6-1 and J usage is TRBJ1-5; TRBD1 matches at 8 bases. This CDR3 has 14 residues. With 4 bases clipped from V and 6 bases from J, the junction kept 5 bases outside the gene matches. CDR1 and CDR2 (germline): MNHNS, SASEGT. The CDR3 region is CASSARGLLQPQHF. The CDR3 nucleotides are TGTGCCAGCAGTGCCAGGGGGCTTCTTCAGCCCCAGCATTTT.

The rearrangement uses TRBV4-3 and TRBJ1-4, with D unresolved. Per germline, CDR1 LGHNA and CDR2 YSLEER. The V gene lost 0 bases and the J gene lost 5 bases, with 10 bases spanning the gap. The CDR3 runs 15 residues. The CDR3 region has the DNA TGCGCCAGCAGCCAAGACGCGGGCAAGAATGAAAAACTGTTTTTT. As protein: CASSQDAGKNEKLFF.

The chain carries TRBV11-2 and TRBJ2-7, with TRBD1 matching over 7 bases. The CDR3 runs to 15 residues. Germline values: CDR1 SGHAT, CDR2 FQNNGV. The J segment lost 0 bases and the V segment lost 6 bases, leaving 8 bases of the junction unmatched. CDR3 region: CASRRIRGTSYEQYF. CDR3 nucleotides: TGTGCCAGCAGGAGGATCAGGGGGACCTCCTACGAGCAGTACTTC.

The CDR3 spells CASSPLGGNEQFF. The CDR3 region has the DNA TGTGCCAGCAGCCCCTTAGGGGGAAACGAGCAGTTCTTC. The genes are TRBV7-9 and TRBJ2-1; a possible D gene is TRBD1 (6 bases). Germline CDR1 SEHNR, CDR2 FQNEAQ (reference sequence). Trimming removed 5 bases at V and 10 bases at J, with 15 bases between. The length of the CDR3 is 13 residues. Full variable domain (remainder filled in from reference TRBV7-9 and TRBJ2-1): DTGVSQNPRHKITKRGQNVTFRCDPISEHNRLYWYRQTLGQGPEFLTYFQNEAQLEKSRLLSDRFSAERPKGSFSTLEIQRTEQGDSAMYLCASSPLGGNEQFFGPGTRLTVL.

The chain carries TRBV27 and TRBJ2-5; TRBD1 aligns across 9 bases. Germline V gives CDR1 MNHEY, CDR2 SMNVEV (reference sequence). J gave up 5 bases and V 6 bases, and 10 bases lay outside the gene matches. This CDR3 contains 15 residues. CDR3 nucleotides: TGTGCCAGCAGAGCAGGACAGGGGATTATGGAGACCCAGTACTTC. Amino acid sequence: CASRAGQGIMETQYF.

V and J are TRBV7-3 and TRBJ2-3; 7 positions agree with TRBD1. The CDR3 extends over 16 amino acids. The V gene end was trimmed by 5 bases and the J gene end by 4 bases; junction bases not matched to a gene: 12. Germline CDR1 and CDR2: SGHTA and FQGTGA. The CDR3 loop is CASSHDIRGRSDTQYF. In nucleotides, the CDR3 is TGTGCCAGCAGCCACGACATTAGGGGGCGGTCAGATACGCAGTATTTT. Full variable domain (outside the CDR3, taken from reference TRBV7-3 and TRBJ2-3): GAGVSQTPSNKVTEKGKYVELRCDPISGHTALYWYRQSLGQGPEFLIYFQGTGAADDSGLPNDRFFAVRPEGSVSTLKIQRTERGDSAVYLCASSHDIRGRSDTQYFGPGTRLTVL.

The gene calls are TRBV4-1 and TRBJ2-5, with TRBD2 matching over 14 bases. Germline CDR1 and CDR2: MGHRA and YSYEKL. After removal of 3 bases from V and 5 bases from J, the junction contained 5 bases not matched to a gene. This CDR3 spans 16 amino acids. The CDR3 sequence: CASSQKGLAGEETQYF. In nucleotides, the CDR3 is TGCGCCAGCAGCCAGAAGGGACTAGCGGGGGAGGAGACCCAGTACTTC.